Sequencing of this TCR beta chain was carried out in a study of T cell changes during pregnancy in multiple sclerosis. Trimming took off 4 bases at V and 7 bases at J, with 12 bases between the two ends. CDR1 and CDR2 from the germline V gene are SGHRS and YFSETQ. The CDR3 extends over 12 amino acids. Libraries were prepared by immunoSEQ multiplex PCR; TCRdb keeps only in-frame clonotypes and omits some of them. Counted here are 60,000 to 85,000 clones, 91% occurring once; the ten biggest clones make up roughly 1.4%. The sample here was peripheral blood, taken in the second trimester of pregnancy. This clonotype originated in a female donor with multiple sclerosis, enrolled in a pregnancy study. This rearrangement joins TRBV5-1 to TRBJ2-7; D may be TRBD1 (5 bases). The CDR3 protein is CASSPQGGEQYF. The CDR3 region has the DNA TGCGCCAGCAGCCCCCAGGGTGGAGAGCAGTACTTC.